This T cell receptor (beta chain) was identified during a study of T cells in Graves' hyperthyroidism and ophthalmopathy. Broader study findings: In the analysis, a 13 V-J model separated ophthalmopathy from stable hyperthyroidism. Ophthalmopathy onset followed model prediction by a median approximately 6.2 months.

Uncontrolled infection, other autoimmune disease, pregnancy or lactation barred patients from enrollment. Diagnoses were established using clinical symptoms, serum thyroxine and TRAb, thyroid ultrasound and orbital computed tomography. This clonotype was picked up many times. Its specificity is not known. TCR beta CDR3 regions were amplified from RNA transcripts. First-round RT-PCR of the TCR CDR3 relied on the HTBI primer set. TCRdb fed the multiplex PCR reads into MiXCR, producing one record per CDR3 protein. The sample has 300,000 to 450,000 distinct CDR3 sequences, approximately 15% seen once. Trimming stripped 4 bases from V and 5 bases from J, with 8 bases between. CDR3 length: 13 residues. Per the germline V gene, CDR1 is SNHLY and CDR2 is FYNNEI.

Input material: blood. The V call is TRBV2, the J call TRBJ1-4; D is unclear. This TCR was recovered from a man aged 30-40 years with Graves' hyperthyroidism that later progressed to Graves' ophthalmopathy. CDR3 residues: CASSGMANEKLFF. The DNA of the CDR3 is TGTGCCAGCAGTGGAATGGCAAATGAAAAACTGTTTTTT.